This entry lists 22 T cell receptor beta chains sequenced from one sample in a study of shared clonotypes between healthy human individuals. TCRdb's table, derived via immunoSEQ multiplex PCR, lists solely in-frame clones and lacks some. The sample comprises over a million clones, 75% to 80% of which are singletons, and more than 0.45% rests with the top ten. Material: memory CD4+ T cells from PBMCs. Subset reported: CD45RA-negative fraction. These receptors all stem from a man aged 18-30 years in good health. Some clones in this sample may be carry-over from other donors' samples.

This clone was seen a few times. The rearrangement joins TRBV5-5 to TRBJ2-7, with D unclear. This CDR3 region has 14 residues. Trimming left V 5 bases short and J 7 bases short, with 19 bases between. Germline V gene sequence: CDR1 SGHKS, CDR2 YYEKEE (reference sequence). For the CDR3, the DNA is TGTGCCAGCAGGCGAGCCTATCGATCTGAAGAGCAGTACTTC. This gives the protein CASRRAYRSEEQYF.

The chain employs TRBV14 and TRBJ2-2, with D hard to call. The germline CDR1 and CDR2 sequences are SGHDN and FVKESK. This CDR3 has 14 amino acids. V dropped 1 base and J dropped 6 bases, with 9 bases sitting between them. The CDR3 DNA follows: TGTGCCAGCAGCCAAGTCACCGCGGCCGGGGAGCTGTTTTTT. It is translated as CASSQVTAAGELFF.

The V call is TRBV10-3, the J call TRBJ2-7, with D perhaps TRBD1 or TRBD2 (5 bases each). From germline, CDR1 is ENHRY and CDR2 SYGVKD. Trimming shortened V by 4 bases and J by 7 bases, and 14 bases separated the two germline ends. This CDR3 has 13 residues. The CDR3 spells CAISGGTSIEQYF. CDR3 bases: TGTGCCATCAGTGGGGGGACCTCGATTGAGCAGTACTTC.

The chain is built from TRBV5-1 and TRBJ2-1; 8 bases are a match to TRBD2. V was clipped by 0 bases and J by 10 bases; unmatched bases: 9. The CDR3 is made up of 15 amino acids. Germline lookup yields CDR1 SGHRS and CDR2 YFSETQ. Here the CDR3 DNA reads TGCGCCAGCAGCTTGGTAGGGACTAGGGGAACGGAGCAGTTCTTC. Translation gives CASSLVGTRGTEQFF. The full variable domain, completed using reference TRBV5-1 and TRBJ2-1, is KAGVTQTPRYLIKTRGQQVTLSCSPISGHRSVSWYQQTPGQGLQFLFEYFSETQRNKGNFPGRFSGRQFSNSRSEMNVSTLELGDSALYLCASSLVGTRGTEQFFGPGTRLTVL.

The chain has TRBV30 and TRBJ1-4; D unclear. V lost 0 bases and J 6 bases, leaving 11 bases between the germline ends. The germline V gene has CDR1 GTSNPN and CDR2 SVGIG (reference sequence). This CDR3 contains 14 residues. For the CDR3, the DNA is TGTGCCTGGAGTGTTGCTTCCATTCATGAAAAACTGTTTTTT. Translated, it gives CAWSVASIHEKLFF.

The chain is built from TRBV4-1 and TRBJ2-5, with D uncertain. V was cut by 0 bases and J by 5 bases, with 10 bases left in between. Germline CDR1 reads MGHRA; CDR2 reads YSYEKL. The CDR3 has 14 residues. This CDR3 is CASSQESRRETQYF. The DNA of the CDR3 is TGCGCCAGCAGCCAAGAGTCTAGGCGGGAGACCCAGTACTTC.

V is TRBV19 and J is TRBJ1-4; 7 positions match TRBD1. This CDR3 spans 16 amino acids. The V segment lost 3 bases and the J segment 4 bases; nucleotides outside the gene matches: 8. Germline-derived CDR1 and CDR2 are LNHDA and SQIVND (reference sequence). CDR3 protein: CASSMGQSSYNEKLFF. The DNA of the CDR3 is TGTGCCAGTAGTATGGGACAGTCCAGTTATAATGAAAAACTGTTTTTT.

The V call is TRBV10-3, the J call TRBJ1-2, with D unclear. Trimming pared 2 bases from V and 7 bases from J, leaving 14 bases between. CDR3 length: 14 residues. Germline V CDR1 and CDR2: ENHRY, SYGVKD. CDR3 residues: CAISEDGDLSGYTF. As DNA, the CDR3 is TGTGCCATCAGTGAGGACGGGGATCTGAGTGGCTACACCTTC.

The genes are TRBV6-6 and TRBJ2-2, with D hard to call. Germline lookup yields CDR1 MNHNY and CDR2 SVGAGI (reference sequence). Trimming took off 6 bases at V and 3 bases at J, with 14 bases between the two ends. The CDR3 totals 15 residues. CDR3 protein: CASRGDTRDTGELFF. CDR3 sequence (DNA): TGTGCCAGCAGAGGCGACACCCGTGACACCGGGGAGCTGTTTTTT.

This clone appeared a few times. J is TRBJ2-7 and V is TRBV11-3; maybe TRBD2 (6 bases). The CDR3 length is 15 residues. V gave up 4 bases and J gave up 3 bases, with 16 bases separating them. Germline CDR1 reads SGHNT; CDR2 reads YENEEA. The CDR3 sequence: CASSSAPAGFYEQYF. DNA for the CDR3: TGTGCCAGCAGCTCCGCCCCAGCGGGTTTCTACGAGCAGTACTTC.

V is TRBV28 and J is TRBJ2-1; possibly TRBD1 for D (6 bases). Germline V gene sequence: CDR1 MDHEN, CDR2 SYDVKM. V dropped 3 bases and J dropped 0 bases, with 21 bases sitting between them. The CDR3 extends over 19 amino acids. CDR3 protein: CASSFSHGQFFSSYNEQFF. DNA for the CDR3: TGTGCCAGCAGTTTTTCACACGGACAGTTTTTCAGCTCCTACAATGAGCAGTTCTTC.

This chain uses TRBV6-1 with TRBJ2-1; 14 positions match TRBD2. The CDR3 loop spans 15 amino acids. Germline V lookup: CDR1 MNHNS, CDR2 SASEGT. V shed 6 bases and J 7 bases; nucleotides not matched to a gene: 5. The CDR3 bases are TGTGCCAGCAGGCTGTGGACTAGCGGGGGGAATGAGCAGTTCTTC. Translated: CASRLWTSGGNEQFF.

A single count supports this clone. The junction and the germline gene differ at one end; a read error may be behind it. The chain couples TRBV4-3 to TRBJ1-2; D possibly corresponds to TRBD1 (6 bases). The CDR3 consists of 13 residues. Germline CDR1 is LGHNA and CDR2 is YSLEER. The CDR3 DNA follows: TGCGCCAGCAGCCAAGCAGAAGGGGGGATCTCTTACTTC. Amino acids: CASSQAEGGISYF.

This clone was counted a few times. The genes are TRBV2 and TRBJ1-3; 7 bases map to TRBD1. This CDR3 spans 14 amino acids. Germline V CDR1 and CDR2: SNHLY, FYNNEI. Losses at the gene ends were 6 bases for V and 0 bases for J; bases not matched to a gene: 2. Written as DNA, the CDR3 is TGTGCCAGCAGGGGACAGCTCTCTGGAAACACCATATATTTT. It translates to CASRGQLSGNTIYF. The full variable domain, rest sourced from reference TRBV2 and TRBJ1-3, is EPEVTQTPSHQVTQMGQEVILRCVPISNHLYFYWYRQILGQKVEFLVSFYNNEISEKSEIFDDQFSVERPDGSNFTLKIRSTKLEDSAMYFCASRGQLSGNTIYFGEGSWLTVV.

V and J are TRBV18 and TRBJ2-7; D is possibly TRBD1 or TRBD2 (5 bases each). The CDR3 covers 15 residues. Germline values: CDR1 KGHSH, CDR2 LQKENI. The germline V and J ends were trimmed by 4 bases and 3 bases, with 16 bases remaining between them. The CDR3 DNA is TGTGCCAGCTCACTGGAAGCCGGGGCCAACTACGAGCAGTACTTC. Translated, it gives CASSLEAGANYEQYF.

The V and J genes are TRBV5-4 and TRBJ2-7; TRBD2 matches at 9 bases. Germline V gene data show CDR1 as SGHNT and CDR2 as YYREEE (reference sequence). V trimming: 0 bases; J trimming: 5 bases; junction bases outside the gene matches: 6. The CDR3 has 15 amino acids. CDR3 amino acids: CASSLDSGRTHEQYF. DNA for the CDR3: TGTGCCAGCAGCTTGGATAGCGGGAGAACCCACGAGCAGTACTTC. The entire variable domain, with the rest obtained from reference TRBV5-4 and TRBJ2-7, is as follows: ETGVTQSPTHLIKTRGQQVTLRCSSQSGHNTVSWYQQALGQGPQFIFQYYREEENGRGNFPPRFSGLQFPNYSSELNVNALELDDSALYLCASSLDSGRTHEQYFGPGTRLTVT.

This chain connects TRBV7-9 to TRBJ2-7, with TRBD1 identical over 11 bases. This CDR3 spans 16 amino acids. After removal of 5 bases from V and 2 bases from J, the junction contained 8 bases not matched to a gene. The germline V gene has CDR1 SEHNR and CDR2 FQNEAQ (reference sequence). CDR3 sequence reads: CASSPLLGQGAYEQYF. In DNA form, the CDR3 reads TGTGCCAGCAGCCCCCTCCTGGGACAGGGGGCCTACGAGCAGTACTTC.

The DNA of the CDR3 is TGTGCCAGCAGTGAAGCAATTGGGACTAGCGGGAGGAGCTCCTACGAGCAGTACTTC. This translates into CASSEAIGTSGRSSYEQYF. The genes are TRBV2 and TRBJ2-7; 15 positions agree with TRBD2. V gave up 0 bases and J gave up 0 bases; unmatched junction bases: 6. CDR1 and CDR2 (germline): SNHLY, FYNNEI. The CDR3 covers 19 residues.

The chain is built from TRBV5-1 and TRBJ2-1, with 10 bases lining up with TRBD2. The V segment lost 0 bases and the J segment 5 bases; nucleotides outside the gene matches: 2. The CDR3 has 15 residues. Per germline, CDR1 SGHRS and CDR2 YFSETQ. The CDR3, as DNA: TGCGCCAGCAGCTTGGTACTAGCGGGACACAATGAGCAGTTCTTC. This codes for CASSLVLAGHNEQFF.

The chain links TRBV12-1 to TRBJ2-2; no check of the table's D call, TRBD1, against the DNA was made. TRBV12-1 is a known pseudogene. CDR3 length: 16 amino acids. The CDR3 protein is CASSFGTVWGAGELFF. CDR3 in DNA: TGTGCCAGCAGCTTCGGGACAGTCTGGGGGGCCGGGGAGCTGTTTTTT.

The table lists this clone with a few counts. The chain uses TRBV21-1 and TRBJ2-3; the table's D call, TRBD2, has no DNA check behind it. TRBV21-1 is a documented pseudogene. The CDR3 has 19 amino acids. The CDR3 nucleotides are TGTGCCAGCCCCCTTACCCCTCGACTAGTCCTAGTCCGCACAGATACGCAGTATTTT. Translation: CASPLTPRLVLVRTDTQYF.

The chain has TRBV5-4 and TRBJ2-3; D possibly corresponds to TRBD1 (5 bases). V lost 1 base, J lost 5 bases, and 8 bases lay in between. The germline V gene has CDR1 SGHNT and CDR2 YYREEE (reference sequence). CDR3 length equals 13 residues. The CDR3 spells CASSLTGQDTQYF. CDR3 in DNA: TGTGCCAGCAGCTTGACAGGCCAAGATACGCAGTATTTT.